The 11 T cell receptor beta chains reported below all come from one sample, sequenced in a study of blood T cell repertoires in COVID-19. Sequencing used immunoSEQ multiplex PCR; TCRdb keeps in-frame clones, though not all of them. The profile shows 50,000 to 65,000 clones, around 82% of them singletons. Input material: peripheral blood. These receptors originate from a human donor in a cohort sampled during active COVID-19.

This chain joins TRBV7-2 and TRBJ2-1, with 14 bases matching TRBD2. CDR1 SGHTA and CDR2 FQGNSA come from the germline V gene. This CDR3 comprises 16 residues. J gave up 10 bases and V 5 bases, and 10 bases lay outside the gene matches. As DNA, the CDR3 is TGTGCCAGCAGCCTCGGGGGGACTAGCGGGAGCCGAGAGCAGTTCTTC. Translation gives CASSLGGTSGSREQFF.

The rearrangement joins TRBV5-1 to TRBJ2-1; 8 positions match TRBD2. CDR3 length: 14 amino acids. The trim removed 0 bases at V and 9 bases at J, leaving 5 bases unmatched. The V gene's germline CDR1 is SGHRS and CDR2 YFSETQ. The CDR3 sequence: CASSLGAGVTEQFF. The CDR3, as DNA: TGCGCCAGCAGCTTGGGAGCGGGAGTGACTGAGCAGTTCTTC. Together with reference TRBV5-1 and TRBJ2-1, the CDR3 gives the full variable domain: KAGVTQTPRYLIKTRGQQVTLSCSPISGHRSVSWYQQTPGQGLQFLFEYFSETQRNKGNFPGRFSGRQFSNSRSEMNVSTLELGDSALYLCASSLGAGVTEQFFGPGTRLTVL.

In this sample, this clone turned up once. This chain connects TRBV6-4 to TRBJ2-3, with D perhaps matching TRBD1 (5 bases). V lost 3 bases and J lost 1, with 5 bases in between. The germline V gene has CDR1 MRHNA and CDR2 SNTAGT. The CDR3 extends over 13 amino acids. This CDR3 is CASSEQGTDTQYF. CDR3 nucleotides: TGTGCCAGCAGTGAACAGGGCACAGATACGCAGTATTTT.

The chain links TRBV3-1 (or the pseudogene TRBV3-2) to TRBJ2-5, with D possibly TRBD2 on 5 matching bases. Germline CDR1 and CDR2: LGHDT and YNNKEL (reference sequence). Trimming left V 4 bases short and J 4 bases short, with 25 bases between. The CDR3 has 18 amino acids. CDR3 DNA sequence: TGTGCCAGCAGCCCCCACCCAAGATGGGGAGTCCAGAGAGAGACCCAGTACTTC. Translated, it gives CASSPHPRWGVQRETQYF.

The chain carries TRBV30 and TRBJ1-4; a weak D match, TRBD1 (6 bases). There are 15 residues in the CDR3. The V end was cut by 1 base, the J end by 5 bases, with 14 bases between. Germline-derived CDR1 and CDR2 are GTSNPN and SVGIG (reference sequence). The CDR3, as DNA: TGTGCCTGGAGTGCTACGGACAGCCGCAATGAAAAACTGTTTTTT. Translation: CAWSATDSRNEKLFF.

This sequence joins TRBV19 and TRBJ1-5; weak D call: TRBD1 (6 bases). The ends were cut back, 9 bases at V and 1 base at J, with 16 bases in the middle. Per the germline V gene, CDR1 is LNHDA and CDR2 is SQIVND (reference sequence). CDR3 size: 15 residues. The CDR3: CASHPFGQSNQPQHF. In DNA, the CDR3 is TGTGCCAGCCATCCTTTTGGACAGAGCAATCAGCCCCAGCATTTT.

CDR3 residues: CASKQGAEGTEAFF. CDR3 DNA: TGCGCCAGCAAACAGGGGGCAGAGGGCACTGAAGCTTTCTTT. This chain links TRBV4-1 with TRBJ1-1, with TRBD1 matching over 9 bases. The CDR3 is 14 amino acids. Germline loops: CDR1 MGHRA, CDR2 YSYEKL. Trimming removed 7 bases from V and 4 bases from J; junction bases left unmatched: 7.

The genes are TRBV6-5 and TRBJ1-3, with a weak D call TRBD1 (6 bases). Germline V gene sequence: CDR1 MNHEY, CDR2 SVGAGI. Trimming took 2 bases from V and 0 from J, leaving 11 bases between them. The CDR3 length is 16 residues. The CDR3 spells CASSYGGGVSGNTIYF. The CDR3 DNA is TGTGCCAGCAGTTACGGGGGGGGCGTCTCTGGAAACACCATATATTTT.

This chain's CDR3 is CASSPETGPGELFF. In nucleotides, the CDR3 is TGTGCCAGCAGCCCCGAGACAGGGCCCGGGGAGCTGTTTTTT. V is TRBV5-4 and J is TRBJ2-2; 7 bases are a match to TRBD1. With V trimmed by 4 bases and J by 6 bases, 6 bases remained unmatched. Germline V gene lookup returns CDR1 SGHNT and CDR2 YYREEE (reference sequence). The CDR3 is 14 amino acids.

The J gene is TRBJ2-6, the V gene TRBV9; D uncertain. This CDR3 comprises 18 residues. The ends were cut back, 0 bases at V and 4 bases at J, with 17 bases in the middle. Germline assignment: CDR1 SGDLS and CDR2 YYNGEE. The chain's CDR3 is CASSVDASDARGANVLTF. CDR3 nucleotide sequence: TGTGCCAGCAGCGTAGATGCCAGCGATGCTAGAGGGGCCAACGTCCTGACTTTC. Full variable domain (rest looked up from reference TRBV9 and TRBJ2-6): DSGVTQTPKHLITATGQRVTLRCSPRSGDLSVYWYQQSLDQGLQFLIQYYNGEERAKGNILERFSAQQFPDLHSELNLSSLELGDSALYFCASSVDASDARGANVLTFGAGSRLTVL.

The V call is TRBV6-6, the J call TRBJ1-1, with a tentative D call TRBD1 (6 bases). The germline V gene encodes CDR1 MNHNY and CDR2 SVGAGI (reference sequence). V was cut by 0 bases and J by 1 base, with 9 bases left in between. The CDR3 covers 15 residues. The CDR3 coding sequence is TGTGCCAGCAGTTACTCGGACAGCCCGAACACTGAAGCTTTCTTT. Residues: CASSYSDSPNTEAFF.